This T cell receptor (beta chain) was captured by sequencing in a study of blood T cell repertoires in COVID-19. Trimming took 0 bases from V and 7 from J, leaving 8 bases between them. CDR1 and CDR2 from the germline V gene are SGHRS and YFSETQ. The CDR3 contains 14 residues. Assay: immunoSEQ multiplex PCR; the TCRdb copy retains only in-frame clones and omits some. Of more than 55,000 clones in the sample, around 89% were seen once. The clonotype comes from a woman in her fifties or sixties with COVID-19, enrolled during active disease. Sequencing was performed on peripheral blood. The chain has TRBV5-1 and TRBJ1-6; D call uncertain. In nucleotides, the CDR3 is TGCGCCAGCAGCTTGGAACAGACAAATTCACCCCTCCACTTT. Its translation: CASSLEQTNSPLHF. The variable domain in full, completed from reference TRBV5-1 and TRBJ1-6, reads KAGVTQTPRYLIKTRGQQVTLSCSPISGHRSVSWYQQTPGQGLQFLFEYFSETQRNKGNFPGRFSGRQFSNSRSEMNVSTLELGDSALYLCASSLEQTNSPLHFGNGTRLTVT.